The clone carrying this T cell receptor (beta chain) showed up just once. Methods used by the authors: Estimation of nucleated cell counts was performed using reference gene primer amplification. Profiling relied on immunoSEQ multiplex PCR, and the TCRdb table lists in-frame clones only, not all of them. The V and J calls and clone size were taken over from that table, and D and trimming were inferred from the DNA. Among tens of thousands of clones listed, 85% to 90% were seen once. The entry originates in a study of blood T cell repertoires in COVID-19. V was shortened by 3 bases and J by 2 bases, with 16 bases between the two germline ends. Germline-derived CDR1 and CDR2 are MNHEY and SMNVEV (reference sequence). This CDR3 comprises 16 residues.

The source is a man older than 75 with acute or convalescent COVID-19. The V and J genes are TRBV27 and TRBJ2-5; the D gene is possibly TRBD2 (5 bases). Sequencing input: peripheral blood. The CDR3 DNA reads TGTGCCAGCAGTTTTTCTGTCGCGGCGGGTCAAGAGACCCAGTACTTC. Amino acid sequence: CASSFSVAAGQETQYF.